These 28 T cell receptor beta chains were sequenced from one sample in a study of blood T cells in healthy people across ages. The second PCR ran about 6 to 11 cycles with a sample-barcoded 5' primer and J-beta primers. TCRdb fed the 5' RACE reads into MiXCR, producing one record per CDR3 protein. The sample has 1.5 million to 2 million distinct CDR3 sequences, about 50% seen once. The sample comprised blood. All receptors come from a woman between 40 and 55 years old in good health.

Here the CDR3 DNA reads TGTGCCAGCAACGCCTTAAACACAGATACGCAGTATTTT. It encodes CASNALNTDTQYF. The rearrangement joins TRBV27 to TRBJ2-3, with D unclear. The CDR3 spans 13 residues. Germline CDR1 reads MNHEY; CDR2 reads SMNVEV (reference sequence). V was shortened by 7 bases and J by 2 bases, with 10 bases between the two germline ends.

This clonotype was counted between two and nine times. The CDR3 sequence is CASRGGTSGGYEQYF. The CDR3 DNA sequence: TGCGCCAGCAGGGGGGGGACTAGCGGGGGCTACGAGCAGTACTTC. The genes are TRBV5-1 and TRBJ2-7; 14 bases are shared with TRBD2. The CDR3 is 15 residues long. The germline gives CDR1 SGHRS, CDR2 YFSETQ. With 5 bases clipped from V and 3 bases from J, the junction kept 4 bases outside the gene matches.

The rearrangement joins TRBV24-1 to TRBJ2-3, with 9 bases lining up with TRBD1. After removal of 2 bases from V and 3 bases from J, the junction contained 11 bases not matched to a gene. The CDR3 covers 18 residues. Germline loops: CDR1 KGHDR, CDR2 SFDVKD. Here the CDR3 DNA reads TGTGCCACCAGTGATTCCAACCACAGGGGGCAACAAACAGATACGCAGTATTTT. The encoded protein is CATSDSNHRGQQTDTQYF.

V is TRBV27 and J is TRBJ2-7; D is unresolved. Looked up from germline, CDR1 is MNHEY and CDR2 is SMNVEV (reference sequence). The CDR3 runs 16 residues. V was clipped by 5 bases and J by 0 bases, with 17 bases between them. CDR3 in amino acids: CASSRLRVARSYEQYF. The CDR3, as DNA: TGTGCCAGCAGTAGACTTCGGGTCGCGCGCTCCTACGAGCAGTACTTC.

This clonotype has a handful of counts. This sequence joins TRBV7-6 and TRBJ2-6, with D possibly TRBD1 on 6 matching bases. Germline-derived CDR1 and CDR2 are SGHVS and FNYEAQ. V was pared by 6 bases and J by 2 bases, with 14 bases between. The CDR3 runs to 16 residues. CDR3 DNA sequence: TGTGCCAGCAGTACACAGGGTGTGGCTGGGGCCAACGTCCTGACTTTC. Translated: CASSTQGVAGANVLTF.

The rearrangement uses TRBV7-3 and TRBJ2-1; the D gene is possibly TRBD1 (5 bases). V was pared by 4 bases and J by 7 bases, with 17 bases between. Germline-derived CDR1 and CDR2 are SGHTA and FQGTGA. CDR3 length: 15 amino acids. DNA of the CDR3: TGTGCCAGCAGCTACCTAGGGGCAGAAATGAATGAGCAGTTCTTC. Its translation is CASSYLGAEMNEQFF.

The chain recombines TRBV4-2 with TRBJ2-3; D is unresolved. Germline CDR1 reads LGHNA; CDR2 reads YNFKEQ. CDR3 length equals 14 residues. The germline V and J ends were trimmed by 4 bases and 2 bases, with 10 bases remaining between them. The CDR3 nucleotides read TGTGCCAGCAGCCGTACGATATCCACAGATACGCAGTATTTT. Its translation: CASSRTISTDTQYF.

The rearrangement uses TRBV6-5 and TRBJ2-7; D is ambiguous. This CDR3 is 12 amino acids long. Germline values: CDR1 MNHEY, CDR2 SVGAGI. Trimming shortened V by 2 bases and J by 5 bases, and 7 bases separated the two germline ends. As DNA, the CDR3 is TGTGCCAGCAGTTACGACGGGCACGAGCAGTACTTC. Protein: CASSYDGHEQYF.

The CDR3 bases are TGTGCCAGCAGGGGTGAGGGACAGCCCATCTACGAGCAGTACTTC. Its translation: CASRGEGQPIYEQYF. The chain carries TRBV6-5 and TRBJ2-5, with 7 bases lining up with TRBD1. The closer fit of TRBJ2-7 to the DNA end suggests the J call may be wrong. The CDR3 has 15 residues. Germline lookup yields CDR1 MNHEY and CDR2 SVGAGI.

This clonotype was counted between two and nine times. The rearrangement links TRBV15 to TRBJ2-7; a possible D gene is TRBD1 (5 bases). The CDR3 is made up of 13 amino acids. The germline V and J ends were trimmed by 5 bases and 5 bases, with 13 bases remaining between them. Germline CDR1 and CDR2: LNHNV and YYDKDF (reference sequence). The CDR3 DNA reads as TGTGCCACCAGCCCCACGGCAGGGAACGAGCAGTACTTC. As protein: CATSPTAGNEQYF.

This chain uses TRBV6-1 with TRBJ2-3, with no clear D. Germline lookup yields CDR1 MNHNS and CDR2 SASEGT. V shed 6 bases and J shed 4 bases, with 8 bases lying between them. This CDR3 contains 12 residues. The CDR3 region is CASRGPPDTQYF. The CDR3 DNA reads as TGTGCCAGCAGGGGTCCCCCAGATACGCAGTATTTT.

The J gene is TRBJ1-2, the V gene TRBV4-3; 7 bases agree with TRBD1. V gave up 3 bases and J gave up 5 bases; unmatched junction bases: 6. The CDR3 consists of 14 residues. The germline CDR1 and CDR2 sequences are LGHNA and YSLEER. The CDR3 nucleotides are TGCGCCAGCAGCCAGGATGTGACAGGGTATGGCTACACCTTC. Translation: CASSQDVTGYGYTF.

The chain has TRBV5-6 and TRBJ2-1; the match to TRBD1 covers 8 bases. The CDR3 spans 13 residues. CDR1 is SGHDT and CDR2 is YYEEEE in the germline V gene. After removal of 4 bases from V and 9 bases from J, the junction contained 6 bases not matched to a gene. CDR3 residues: CASSPPTGVEQFF. Here the CDR3 DNA reads TGTGCCAGCAGCCCCCCGACAGGGGTTGAGCAGTTCTTC.

This clonotype was counted between two and nine times. The chain couples TRBV4-1 to TRBJ1-5, with unresolved D. The CDR3 is 16 residues long. V gave up 0 bases and J gave up 3 bases, with 12 bases separating them. Germline CDR1 and CDR2: MGHRA and YSYEKL. This CDR3 reads CASSQDLAGFNQPQHF. For the CDR3, the DNA is TGCGCCAGCAGCCAAGATCTGGCCGGATTCAATCAGCCCCAGCATTTT.

This clonotype was detected a few times. The chain combines TRBV29-1 with TRBJ1-2, with 7 bases matching TRBD1. V shed 5 bases and J 3 bases; nucleotides not matched to a gene: 3. The CDR3 spans 12 residues. The V gene's germline CDR1 is SQVTM and CDR2 ANQGSEA. This chain's CDR3 is CSVRTGHYGYTF. The CDR3, as DNA: TGCAGCGTTAGGACAGGACACTATGGCTACACCTTC. Variable domain in full (rest from reference TRBV29-1 and TRBJ1-2): SAVISQKPSRDICQRGTSLTIQCQVDSQVTMMFWYRQQPGQSLTLIATANQGSEATYESGFVIDKFPISRPNLTFSTLTVSNMSPEDSSIYLCSVRTGHYGYTFGSGTRLTVV.

The V gene is TRBV27, the J gene TRBJ2-7; tentatively, D is TRBD1 (5 bases). CDR1 and CDR2 (germline): MNHEY, SMNVEV (reference sequence). The CDR3 sequence is 14 residues long. The V end was cut by 4 bases, the J end by 5 bases, with 15 bases between. In nucleotides, the CDR3 is TGTGCCAGCAGTTCGGTAGACAGAAGCCACGAGCAGTACTTC. It translates to CASSSVDRSHEQYF.

This chain joins TRBV29-1 and TRBJ1-2; no clear D gene. Germline CDR1 reads SQVTM; CDR2 reads ANQGSEA. Between the trimmed V and J ends, which lost 0 bases and 4 bases, there was a span of 15 bases. The CDR3 length is 15 residues. The CDR3 is CSVEDDEDPPYGYTF. As DNA, the CDR3 is TGCAGCGTTGAAGATGACGAGGATCCCCCCTATGGCTACACCTTC.

Only a few counts were recorded for this clonotype. The chain has TRBV20-1 and TRBJ1-5, with D uncertain. Germline V gives CDR1 DFQATT, CDR2 SNEGSKA (reference sequence). Trimming left V 4 bases short and J 7 bases short, with 17 bases between. The length of the CDR3 is 14 residues. DNA of the CDR3: TGCAGTGCTATTCGGAGGCCCCGGGCCCAGCCCCAGCATTTT. Its translation is CSAIRRPRAQPQHF.

V and J are TRBV20-1 and TRBJ2-3; 13 nucleotides match TRBD2. The CDR3 is 16 amino acids. The ends lost 6 bases at V and 7 bases at J; junction bases unmatched: 13. The germline CDR1 and CDR2 sequences are DFQATT and SNEGSKA (reference sequence). This CDR3 is CSAPSPEGLAGHTQYF. Here the CDR3 DNA reads TGCAGTGCCCCTTCTCCGGAGGGACTAGCGGGACATACGCAGTATTTT.

This clonotype was counted only a few times. This chain uses TRBV6-5 with TRBJ1-6, with 9 bases that match TRBD1. V trimming: 0 bases; J trimming: 7 bases; junction bases outside the gene matches: 4. The CDR3 spans 16 residues. Germline V gives CDR1 MNHEY, CDR2 SVGAGI. The CDR3 bases are TGTGCCAGCAGTTACTCAGGGACAGGGTGGAATTCACCCCTCCACTTT. This codes for CASSYSGTGWNSPLHF.

The chain combines TRBV6-6 with TRBJ2-5, with D unclear. The CDR3 is 14 residues long. V was pared by 2 bases and J by 3 bases, with 10 bases between. Germline CDR1 and CDR2: MNHNY and SVGAGI (reference sequence). The CDR3 here is CASSYVSAEETQYF. The CDR3 DNA is TGTGCCAGCAGTTACGTTTCGGCGGAAGAGACCCAGTACTTC.

The count of this clonotype is one. This chain connects TRBV28 to TRBJ1-6; 9 bases are a match to TRBD1. The trim removed 4 bases at V and 8 bases at J, leaving 9 bases unmatched. CDR3 length equals 16 residues. CDR1 MDHEN and CDR2 SYDVKM come from the germline V gene. As DNA, the CDR3 is TGTGCCAGCAGTTCCAACCGGGACAGGGTTCATTCACCCCTCCACTTT. Translation gives CASSSNRDRVHSPLHF. Together with reference TRBV28 and TRBJ1-6, the CDR3 gives the full variable domain: DVKVTQSSRYLVKRTGEKVFLECVQDMDHENMFWYRQDPGLGLRLIYFSYDVKMKEKGDIPEGYSVSREKKERFSLILESASTNQTSMYLCASSSNRDRVHSPLHFGNGTRLTVT.

The gene calls are TRBV20-1 and TRBJ2-5; D is possibly TRBD2 (5 bases). There are 16 residues in the CDR3. Germline-derived CDR1 and CDR2 are DFQATT and SNEGSKA (reference sequence). Trimming stripped 0 bases from V and 1 base from J, with 15 bases between. CDR3 DNA sequence: TGCAGTGCTAGAGATCGGGGAGACCCACTCCAAGAGACCCAGTACTTC. It is translated as CSARDRGDPLQETQYF.

This clonotype has more than one count but fewer than ten. The chain links TRBV12-3 or TRBV12-4 to TRBJ1-2; D gene unclear. There are 15 residues in the CDR3. V gave up 2 bases and J gave up 2 bases, with 12 bases separating them. This CDR3 reads CASSLLLRPNYGYTF. In DNA, the CDR3 is TGTGCCAGCAGTTTACTCTTGAGGCCCAACTATGGCTACACCTTC.

Only a few counts were recorded for this clonotype. CDR3 sequence: CATSRDSQSLGDTQYF. The CDR3 coding sequence is TGTGCCACCAGCAGAGATTCCCAATCATTGGGAGATACGCAGTATTTT. The gene calls are TRBV15 and TRBJ2-3; no definite D call. Germline V gene data show CDR1 as LNHNV and CDR2 as YYDKDF (reference sequence). The length of the CDR3 is 16 residues. The V end lost 0 bases, the J end lost 5 bases, and 15 bases lay between the germline ends.

The chain combines TRBV4-2 with TRBJ2-3; 7 bases match TRBD2. Losses at the gene ends were 0 bases for V and 5 bases for J; bases not matched to a gene: 8. The CDR3 is made up of 16 amino acids. Germline CDR1 reads LGHNA; CDR2 reads YNFKEQ. The CDR3 spells CASSQEIGDYGDTQYF. The DNA of the CDR3 is TGTGCCAGCAGCCAAGAAATAGGGGACTACGGAGATACGCAGTATTTT.

This sequence joins TRBV5-1 and TRBJ2-3; 13 nucleotides align to TRBD2. CDR3 length: 18 amino acids. V shed 0 bases, J shed 2 bases, and the junction held 6 bases outside the gene matches. Germline V CDR1 and CDR2: SGHRS, YFSETQ. CDR3 nucleotide sequence: TGCGCCAGCAGCTTGGCCCGACTAGCGGGGGGTACCACAGATACGCAGTATTTT. Translation gives CASSLARLAGGTTDTQYF.

The chain uses TRBV24-1 and TRBJ2-5; TRBD1 is a possible D gene (5 bases). V dropped 2 bases and J dropped 4 bases, with 13 bases sitting between them. From germline, CDR1 is KGHDR and CDR2 SFDVKD. This CDR3 is 15 amino acids long. CDR3 sequence: CATSDSRRVVETQYF. The CDR3 DNA sequence: TGTGCCACCAGTGATTCCCGCAGGGTCGTAGAGACCCAGTACTTC.